The 8 T cell receptor beta chains in this list originate from one sample, sequenced in a study of T cell responses to AZD1222 COVID-19 vaccine. Libraries were prepared by immunoSEQ multiplex PCR; TCRdb keeps only in-frame clonotypes and omits some of them. Of over 100,000 clones detected, about 89% appear once; the ten largest clones hold 5% to 7.5%. Sample: peripheral blood, taken on day 0 of AZD1222 vaccination. These receptors were collected from an adult in good health.

J is TRBJ2-1 and V is TRBV19, with D perhaps matching TRBD2 (5 bases). CDR1 and CDR2 (germline): LNHDA, SQIVND (reference sequence). This CDR3 has 15 amino acids. V was pared by 6 bases and J by 6 bases, with 18 bases between. The CDR3 protein is CASREGPLGSNEQFF. DNA of the CDR3: TGTGCCAGTAGAGAGGGCCCCCTGGGGAGCAATGAGCAGTTCTTC.

The rearrangement links TRBV19 to TRBJ1-5, with D possibly being TRBD1 (5 bases). CDR1 is LNHDA and CDR2 is SQIVND in the germline V gene (reference sequence). V was clipped by 5 bases and J by 4 bases, with 15 bases between them. The CDR3 length is 15 residues. The CDR3 nucleotides are TGTGCCAGTAGTTCCGGCCCTCAGGGAAATCAGCCCCAGCATTTT. As protein: CASSSGPQGNQPQHF.

The rearrangement joins TRBV5-1 to TRBJ2-6, with D maybe TRBD1 (6 bases). Germline V gives CDR1 SGHRS, CDR2 YFSETQ. This CDR3 is 16 amino acids long. V was trimmed by 4 bases and J by 0 bases, leaving 11 bases between them. In DNA, the CDR3 is TGCGCCAGCAGCGTGGGGGCCCTCTCTGGGGCCAACGTCCTGACTTTC. Protein product: CASSVGALSGANVLTF.

The rearrangement joins TRBV6-5 to TRBJ1-1; no firm D call. Germline assignment: CDR1 MNHEY and CDR2 SVGAGI. Trimming stripped 6 bases from V and 2 bases from J, with 16 bases between. CDR3 length: 15 amino acids. The CDR3: CASRILARGNTEAFF. The CDR3 bases are TGTGCCAGCAGGATCTTGGCGCGGGGTAACACTGAAGCTTTCTTT.

This clone is a singleton in its sample. The chain is built from TRBV2 and TRBJ1-1; no firm D call. Trimming cost V 8 bases and J 0 bases, with 13 bases left between them. This CDR3 region has 14 residues. Germline V gene sequence: CDR1 SNHLY, CDR2 FYNNEI. The CDR3 bases are TGTGCCAGCCGAGAAGGGCGGCTGAACACTGAAGCTTTCTTT. It encodes CASREGRLNTEAFF.

This clone was counted a single time. The chain joins TRBV7-3 to TRBJ2-1; 12 bases are a match to TRBD2. V lost 5 bases to trimming and J lost 7 bases; unmatched junction nucleotides: 6. The CDR3 is made up of 15 amino acids. Germline V lookup: CDR1 SGHTA, CDR2 FQGTGA. CDR3 loop: CASSQRLAGENEQFF. CDR3 bases: TGTGCCAGCAGCCAGAGACTAGCGGGGGAAAATGAGCAGTTCTTC.

This clone was recorded only once. An end of the junction does not agree with germline; a read error may underlie this. This chain uses TRBV12-3 or TRBV12-4 with TRBJ1-1; a possible D gene is TRBD1 (6 bases). The CDR3 is 9 amino acids. In nucleotides, the CDR3 is TGCAGGGGAGACGATGAAGCTTTCTTT. Its translation is CRGDDEAFF.

V is TRBV4-3 and J is TRBJ1-2, with 9 bases lining up with TRBD1. The germline V gene has CDR1 LGHNA and CDR2 YSLEER. Trimming at V came to 5 bases and at J to 6 bases, leaving 4 bases not matched to a gene. The CDR3 is made up of 13 amino acids. This CDR3 reads CASSYRQGDGYTF. CDR3 DNA: TGCGCCAGCAGCTATAGACAGGGGGATGGCTACACCTTC.